These 27 T cell receptor beta chains were sequenced from one sample in a study of CD8 T cells in ankylosing spondylitis. One entry per CDR3 protein results from TCRdb running MiXCR on the 5' RACE reads. This table holds tens of thousands of distinct CDR3 sequences, 6.2% found once. Sequencing used synovial fluid, either unsorted or a sorted T cell fraction (not recorded which). All receptors come from a male donor with ankylosing spondylitis.

Only a few counts were recorded for this clonotype. The DNA of the CDR3 is TGTGCCAGCCTGAAGGGTAGGGACACTGAAGCTTTCTTT. Its protein is CASLKGRDTEAFF. This chain uses TRBV13 with TRBJ1-1; D is unresolved. The CDR3 is 13 amino acids. Trimming took 8 bases from V and 3 from J, leaving 13 bases between them. Germline lookup yields CDR1 PRHDT and CDR2 FYEKMQ (reference sequence).

This clonotype is classed as medium-sized. This rearrangement joins TRBV7-6 to TRBJ2-3; 8 bases fit TRBD2. CDR1 and CDR2 (germline): SGHVS, FNYEAQ. The CDR3 runs to 15 residues. V dropped 4 bases and J dropped 6; count of bases not matched to a gene: 9. In DNA form, the CDR3 reads TGTGCCAGCAGCTCGTCGAGCGGGAGAGCGGATACGCAGTATTTT. Translation: CASSSSSGRADTQYF. Full variable domain (outside the CDR3, taken from reference TRBV7-6 and TRBJ2-3): GAGVSQSPRYKVTKRGQDVALRCDPISGHVSLYWYRQALGQGPEFLTYFNYEAQQDKSGLPNDRFSAERPEGSISTLTIQRTEQRDSAMYRCASSSSSGRADTQYFGPGTRLTVL.

This clonotype was seen ten or more times. This rearrangement joins TRBV28 to TRBJ1-3; 11 nucleotides agree with TRBD1. CDR1 is MDHEN, CDR2 SYDVKM, per germline. The CDR3 is made up of 18 amino acids. V gave up 6 bases and J gave up 4 bases; unmatched junction bases: 14. This CDR3 reads CASSFGDRGWVRGNTIYF. The CDR3 nucleotides are TGTGCCAGCAGCTTCGGGGACAGGGGGTGGGTGCGCGGAAACACCATATATTTT.

This rearrangement joins TRBV19 to TRBJ2-1; TRBD1 agrees at 7 bases. J gave up 8 bases and V 6 bases, and 16 bases lay outside the gene matches. There are 16 residues in the CDR3. The germline V gene has CDR1 LNHDA and CDR2 SQIVND (reference sequence). CDR3 loop: CASSPDRPHLWDEQFF. DNA for the CDR3: TGTGCCAGTAGCCCGGACAGGCCGCATCTTTGGGATGAGCAGTTCTTC.

This clonotype was counted between two and nine times. The rearrangement links TRBV28 to TRBJ2-3, with TRBD2 matching 13 bases. The V gene end was trimmed by 6 bases and the J gene end by 3 bases; junction bases not matched to a gene: 9. The CDR3 totals 17 residues. Germline-derived CDR1 and CDR2 are MDHEN and SYDVKM. The CDR3 DNA reads TGTGCCAGCAGACCAAGGACTAGCGGGAGCCGAACAGATACGCAGTATTTT. Translating gives CASRPRTSGSRTDTQYF.

This clonotype showed up many times. This chain uses TRBV24-1 with TRBJ1-1; D not certain. V gave up 7 bases and J gave up 8 bases, with 7 bases separating them. This CDR3 is 10 amino acids long. Germline-derived CDR1 and CDR2 are KGHDR and SFDVKD. CDR3 region: CATRSEEAFF. CDR3 DNA: TGTGCCACCAGGAGTGAAGAAGCTTTCTTT.

There are many counts of this clonotype. The genes are TRBV4-2 and TRBJ1-1; 11 bases are shared with TRBD1. CDR3 length: 18 amino acids. The junction had 10 bases not matched to a gene; V was cut back by 1 base and J by 3 bases. Germline CDR1 and CDR2: LGHNA and YNFKEQ. DNA for the CDR3: TGTGCCAGCAGCCAAGGTAGAGGACAGGGGGCAGGGTACACTGAAGCTTTCTTT. It yields the protein CASSQGRGQGAGYTEAFF.

This clonotype was recorded many times. The rearrangement joins TRBV20-1 to TRBJ2-1, with D possibly being TRBD1 (5 bases). Germline V lookup: CDR1 DFQATT, CDR2 SNEGSKA (reference sequence). The CDR3 has 15 residues. V was clipped by 5 bases and J by 1 base, with 15 bases between them. The CDR3 spells CSAGARRPSYNEQFF. CDR3 DNA: TGCAGTGCTGGGGCCAGGAGACCATCCTACAATGAGCAGTTCTTC.

A word on this clonotype: Being one base from a much bigger clone, this may be a read error. The chain employs TRBV28 and TRBJ2-7; D possibly corresponds to TRBD1 (7 bases). V dropped 2 bases and J dropped 2 bases, with 16 bases sitting between them. Germline V lookup: CDR1 MDHEN, CDR2 SYDVKM. This CDR3 is 16 amino acids long. This CDR3 is CASSLGRRQGTYEQYF. The CDR3 bases are TGTGCCAGCAGTTTAGGGAGGAGACAGGGTACCTACGAGCAGTACTTC.

This clonotype has only a few counts. The rearrangement joins TRBV24-1 to TRBJ1-3; 8 bases align to TRBD1. Germline trimming cut 3 bases from V and 0 bases from J; bases unmatched to any gene: 12. Germline CDR1 KGHDR, CDR2 SFDVKD. The CDR3 totals 19 residues. CDR3 DNA: TGTGCCACCAGTGATCCCCCCGGGACAGGCGACCACTCTGGAAACACCATATATTTT. This encodes CATSDPPGTGDHSGNTIYF.

The sample holds many counts of this clonotype. The chain employs TRBV11-1 and TRBJ2-6, with D tentatively TRBD1 or TRBD2 (5 bases each). Germline CDR1 and CDR2: SGHAT and FQDESV (reference sequence). The CDR3 runs 18 residues. The V gene lost 6 bases and the J gene lost 0 bases, with 18 bases spanning the gap. For the CDR3, the DNA is TGTGCCAGCAGGGGACGCGGAGGCCCGAGCTCTGGGGCCAACGTCCTGACTTTC. Its translation: CASRGRGGPSSGANVLTF.

This clonotype occurred a few times. The chain combines TRBV5-1 with TRBJ1-1, with D hard to call. V was shortened by 0 bases and J by 6 bases, with 9 bases between the two germline ends. Germline V CDR1 and CDR2: SGHRS, YFSETQ. This CDR3 has 13 residues. CDR3 sequence (DNA): TGCGCCAGCAGCTTGGGGGCGGCTCCTGAAGCTTTCTTT. The encoded protein is CASSLGAAPEAFF.

This clonotype has a count of ten or more. The J gene is TRBJ2-1, the V gene TRBV7-9; D uncertain. The V and J ends lost 4 bases and 0 bases respectively, with 7 bases between them. Germline assignment: CDR1 SEHNR and CDR2 FQNEAQ (reference sequence). The CDR3 contains 14 residues. The CDR3 DNA follows: TGTGCCAGCAGCTACGCGAGCTCCTACAATGAGCAGTTCTTC. It is translated as CASSYASSYNEQFF.

This clonotype has a handful of counts. The CDR3: CASSPSWSGNTIYF. CDR3 bases: TGCGCCAGCAGCCCTTCTTGGTCAGGGAACACCATATATTTT. The chain recombines TRBV4-1 with TRBJ1-3, with D possibly TRBD1 on 5 matching bases. CDR3 length: 14 amino acids. The germline V gene has CDR1 MGHRA and CDR2 YSYEKL. V lost 4 bases and J lost 7, with 14 bases in between.

This clonotype was found a few times. V gene TRBV5-1 combines with J gene TRBJ2-1; 16 bases line up with TRBD2. The germline CDR1 and CDR2 sequences are SGHRS and YFSETQ. Trimming cost V 4 bases and J 0 bases; bases outside gene matches: 10. The CDR3 covers 20 residues. CDR3 DNA sequence: TGCGCCAGCAGCCACCGTGGGACTAGCGGGAGGGCCTTCTCCTACAATGAGCAGTTCTTC. Encoded protein: CASSHRGTSGRAFSYNEQFF.

The rearrangement joins TRBV5-8 to TRBJ2-2; D is unclear. Germline CDR1 is SGHTS and CDR2 is YDEGEE. The CDR3 length is 15 residues. The V end lost 5 bases, the J end lost 3 bases, and 14 bases lay between the germline ends. CDR3 bases: TGTGCCAGCAGTAAAGGGCTCGTGGACACCGGGGAGCTGTTTTTT. Protein sequence: CASSKGLVDTGELFF.

This clonotype was detected ten times or more. DNA for the CDR3: TGCAGTGCAAGGAGAGCAGGGGCTCGCTACGAGCAGTACTTC. It specifies CSARRAGARYEQYF. The gene calls are TRBV20-1 and TRBJ2-7; perhaps TRBD1 as D (6 bases). Germline assignment: CDR1 DFQATT and CDR2 SNEGSKA (reference sequence). The ends were cut back, 6 bases at V and 3 bases at J, with 18 bases in the middle. This CDR3 region has 14 residues.

A few counts support this clonotype. The V call is TRBV20-1, the J call TRBJ1-1; D unclear. Germline CDR1 reads DFQATT; CDR2 reads SNEGSKA (reference sequence). The CDR3 has 13 amino acids. V lost 3 bases, J lost 0 bases, and 8 bases lay in between. CDR3 sequence (DNA): TGCAGTGCTAGTCGGCAGCTGAACACTGAAGCTTTCTTT. As protein: CSASRQLNTEAFF.

This chain links TRBV19 with TRBJ2-7; TRBD2 matches 7 bases. Germline CDR1 LNHDA, CDR2 SQIVND (reference sequence). With 9 bases clipped from V and 4 bases from J, the junction kept 15 bases outside the gene matches. The CDR3 consists of 15 residues. The CDR3 sequence: CASKASGINPYEQYF. The CDR3 DNA is TGTGCCAGCAAAGCAAGCGGGATAAATCCTTACGAGCAGTACTTC.

This clonotype was observed many times. The chain recombines TRBV7-8 with TRBJ2-5; D gene uncertain. Trimming removed 5 bases at V and 0 bases at J, with 13 bases between. Germline CDR1 reads SGHVS; CDR2 reads FQNEAQ. This CDR3 spans 15 amino acids. The CDR3 protein is CASSPGNYNQETQYF. In DNA form, the CDR3 reads TGTGCCAGCAGCCCAGGAAATTACAACCAAGAGACCCAGTACTTC.

This clonotype showed up just a few times. V gene TRBV5-1 combines with J gene TRBJ1-2, with a weak D call TRBD1 (5 bases). This CDR3 spans 15 amino acids. Per the germline V gene, CDR1 is SGHRS and CDR2 is YFSETQ. V dropped 4 bases and J dropped 3 bases, with 16 bases sitting between them. The CDR3: CASSRGDVGYYGYTF. The CDR3 bases are TGCGCCAGCAGCCGAGGGGACGTCGGATACTATGGCTACACCTTC.

This clonotype was observed a handful of times. The genes are TRBV29-1 and TRBJ2-2; the D is unclear. V gave up 5 bases and J gave up 6 bases, with 13 bases separating them. The CDR3 runs to 13 residues. Germline V gene data show CDR1 as SQVTM and CDR2 as ANQGSEA. CDR3 in amino acids: CSVNLQDPGELFF. The DNA for the CDR3 is TGCAGCGTTAACCTCCAAGATCCCGGGGAGCTGTTTTTT.

The V and J genes are TRBV28 and TRBJ1-5, with D tentatively TRBD1 (5 bases). Trimming took 3 bases from V and 6 from J, leaving 12 bases between them. The germline gives CDR1 MDHEN, CDR2 SYDVKM. The CDR3 runs 14 residues. Written as DNA, the CDR3 is TGTGCCAGCAGTTTCCAAGGGGCGGCTCAGCCCCAGCATTTT. Encoded protein: CASSFQGAAQPQHF.

This clonotype appeared many times. This chain links TRBV20-1 with TRBJ1-1; D is unclear. Germline CDR1 reads DFQATT; CDR2 reads SNEGSKA (reference sequence). With 3 bases removed from V and 1 base from J, the gap between germline ends came to 9 bases. The CDR3 is made up of 13 amino acids. CDR3 sequence reads: CSASRPENTEAFF. CDR3 coding DNA: TGCAGTGCTAGTCGTCCGGAGAACACTGAAGCTTTCTTT.

In its sample, this clonotype was seen many times. The chain couples TRBV28 to TRBJ1-3; possible D gene TRBD1, 6 bases. V was clipped by 9 bases and J by 0 bases, with 12 bases between them. The CDR3 is 14 residues long. The germline CDR1 and CDR2 sequences are MDHEN and SYDVKM. The CDR3 is CASYQGSSGNTIYF. The CDR3, as DNA: TGTGCCAGTTATCAGGGGAGCTCTGGAAACACCATATATTTT.

This sequence joins TRBV11-2 and TRBJ2-2, with a possible D match to TRBD2 (5 bases). Germline V CDR1 and CDR2: SGHAT, FQNNGV. The CDR3 contains 15 residues. V was shortened by 1 base and J by 0 bases, with 6 bases between the two germline ends. CDR3 amino acids: CASSLGLPNTGELFF. For the CDR3, the DNA is TGTGCCAGCAGCTTAGGACTACCGAACACCGGGGAGCTGTTTTTT.

This clonotype occurred many times. V usage is TRBV28 and J usage is TRBJ2-5; 10 nucleotides agree with TRBD2. Trimming at V came to 2 bases and at J to 4 bases, leaving 4 bases not matched to a gene. Germline loops: CDR1 MDHEN, CDR2 SYDVKM. The CDR3 has 15 residues. The CDR3 spells CASSLGAGGGETQYF. CDR3 DNA sequence: TGTGCCAGCAGTTTAGGAGCGGGAGGGGGAGAGACCCAGTACTTC.